This T cell receptor beta chain comes out of a study of cytomegalovirus exposure and HLA in healthy donors. V gave up 3 bases and J gave up 6 bases, with 10 bases separating them. The CDR3 runs to 13 residues. Germline values: CDR1 LNHNV, CDR2 YYDKDF (reference sequence). A remark on this clone: What it binds is unknown.

PCR primers comprised 60 Vbeta and 13 Jbeta primers. Assay: immunoSEQ multiplex PCR; the TCRdb copy retains only in-frame clones and omits some. Of more than 95,000 clones detected, around 10% appear once; the ten largest clones hold 5.5% to 7.5%. Whole-study results and caveats: Many donors carried some public TCRs, although rarity characterized most TCR sequences. Fewer N-insertions than the roughly 670-donor mean were reportedly shown by an Asian-associated ancestry cluster in a later analysis. Among immune exposure information, only CMV serostatus was available.

This TCR came from a man aged 35-49 years in good health and CMV-seropositive. This chain joins TRBV15 and TRBJ2-3; D uncertain. The sample was PBMCs. The CDR3: CATSSGGLDTQYF. CDR3 DNA: TGTGCCACCAGCAGTGGCGGTTTGGATACGCAGTATTTT.